This entry features one T cell receptor beta chain sequence. Method: immunoSEQ multiplex PCR; TCRdb's copy keeps in-frame clones and lacks some. Of some 1,100,000 clones in the sample, approximately 78% are singletons; the top ten hold around 0.47%. The data belong to a study of shared clonotypes between healthy human individuals. The TCR originated in a man younger than 35 in good health. Some clones in this sample may be carry-over from other donors' samples. Sequencing was carried out using memory CD4+ T cells from PBMCs. Subset of the sample: CD45RA-negative fraction.

The CDR3 sequence is CASGWSKGTYNEQFF. DNA of the CDR3: TGTGCCAGCGGGTGGTCGAAAGGTACCTACAATGAGCAGTTCTTC. This chain connects TRBV2 to TRBJ2-1; D is uncertain. CDR1 SNHLY and CDR2 FYNNEI come from the germline V gene. Trimming removed 8 bases from V and 2 bases from J, with 16 bases in between. The CDR3 is 15 amino acids.